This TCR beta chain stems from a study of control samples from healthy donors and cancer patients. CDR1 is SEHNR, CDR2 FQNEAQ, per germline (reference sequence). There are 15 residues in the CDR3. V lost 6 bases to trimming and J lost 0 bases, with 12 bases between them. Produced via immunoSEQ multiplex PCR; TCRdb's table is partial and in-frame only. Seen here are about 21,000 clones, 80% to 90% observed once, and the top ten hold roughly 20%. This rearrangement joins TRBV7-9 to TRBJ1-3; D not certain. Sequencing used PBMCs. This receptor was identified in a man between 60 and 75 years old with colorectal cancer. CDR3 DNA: TGTGCCAGCAGGGCACGAAAGGGCTCTGGAAACACCATATATTTT. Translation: CASRARKGSGNTIYF.